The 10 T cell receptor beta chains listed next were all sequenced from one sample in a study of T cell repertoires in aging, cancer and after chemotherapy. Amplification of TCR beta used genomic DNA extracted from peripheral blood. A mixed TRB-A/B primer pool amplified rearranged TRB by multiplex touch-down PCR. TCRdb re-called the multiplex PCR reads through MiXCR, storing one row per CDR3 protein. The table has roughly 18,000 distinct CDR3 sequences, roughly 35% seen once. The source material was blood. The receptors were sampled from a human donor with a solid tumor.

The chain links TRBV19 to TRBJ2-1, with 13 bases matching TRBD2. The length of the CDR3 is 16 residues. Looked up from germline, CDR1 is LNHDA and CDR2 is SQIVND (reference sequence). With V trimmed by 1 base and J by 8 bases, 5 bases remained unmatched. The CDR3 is CASSIGTSGSFDEQFF. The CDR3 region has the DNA TGTGCCAGTAGTATAGGGACTAGCGGGAGTTTCGATGAGCAGTTCTTC.

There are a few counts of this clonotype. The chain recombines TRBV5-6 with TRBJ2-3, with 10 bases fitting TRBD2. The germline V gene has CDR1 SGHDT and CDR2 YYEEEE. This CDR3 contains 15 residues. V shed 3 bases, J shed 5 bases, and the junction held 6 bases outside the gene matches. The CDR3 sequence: CASSSSGGAGDTQYF. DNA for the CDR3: TGTGCCAGCAGCTCGAGCGGGGGGGCCGGAGATACGCAGTATTTT.

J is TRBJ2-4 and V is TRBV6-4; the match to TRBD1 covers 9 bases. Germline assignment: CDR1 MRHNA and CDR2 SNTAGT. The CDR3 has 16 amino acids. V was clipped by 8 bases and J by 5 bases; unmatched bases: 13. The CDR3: CASGGTGRMGQNIQYF. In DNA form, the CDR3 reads TGTGCCAGCGGTGGGACAGGGCGCATGGGCCAAAACATTCAGTACTTC.

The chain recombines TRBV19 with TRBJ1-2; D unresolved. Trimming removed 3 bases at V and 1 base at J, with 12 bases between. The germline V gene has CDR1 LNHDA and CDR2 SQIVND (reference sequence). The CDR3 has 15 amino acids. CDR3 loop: CASSMVADLNYGYTF. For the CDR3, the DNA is TGTGCCAGTAGTATGGTTGCCGACCTTAACTATGGCTACACCTTC. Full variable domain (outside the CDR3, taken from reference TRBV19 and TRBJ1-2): DGGITQSPKYLFRKEGQNVTLSCEQNLNHDAMYWYRQDPGQGLRLIYYSQIVNDFQKGDIAEGYSVSREKKESFPLTVTSAQKNPTAFYLCASSMVADLNYGYTFGSGTRLTVV.

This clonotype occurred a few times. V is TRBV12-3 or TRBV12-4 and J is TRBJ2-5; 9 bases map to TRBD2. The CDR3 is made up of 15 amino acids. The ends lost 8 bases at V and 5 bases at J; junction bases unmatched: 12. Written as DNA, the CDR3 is TGTGCCAGCGGCACCCTGGGCGGGAGGGTTGAGACCCAGTACTTC. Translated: CASGTLGGRVETQYF.

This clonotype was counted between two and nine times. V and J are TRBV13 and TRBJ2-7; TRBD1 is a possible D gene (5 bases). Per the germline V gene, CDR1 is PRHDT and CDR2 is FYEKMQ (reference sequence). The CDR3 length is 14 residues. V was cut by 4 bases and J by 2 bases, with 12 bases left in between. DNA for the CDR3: TGTGCCAGCAGCTATACAGGCGAAACCTACGAGCAGTACTTC. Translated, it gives CASSYTGETYEQYF.

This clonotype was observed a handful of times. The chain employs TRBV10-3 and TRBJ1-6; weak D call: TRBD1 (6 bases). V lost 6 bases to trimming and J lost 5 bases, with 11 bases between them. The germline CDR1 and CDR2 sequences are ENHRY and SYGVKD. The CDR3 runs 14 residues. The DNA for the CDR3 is TGTGCCATCAGCAACAGGGCAGATAATTCACCCCTCCACTTT. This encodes CAISNRADNSPLHF.

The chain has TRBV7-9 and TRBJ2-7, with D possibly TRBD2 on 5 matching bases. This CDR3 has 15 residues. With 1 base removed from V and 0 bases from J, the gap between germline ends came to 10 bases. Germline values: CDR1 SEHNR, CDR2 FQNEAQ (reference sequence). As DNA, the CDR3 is TGTGCCAGCAGCTTAGGAGGGTGGCCCTCCTACGAGCAGTACTTC. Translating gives CASSLGGWPSYEQYF.

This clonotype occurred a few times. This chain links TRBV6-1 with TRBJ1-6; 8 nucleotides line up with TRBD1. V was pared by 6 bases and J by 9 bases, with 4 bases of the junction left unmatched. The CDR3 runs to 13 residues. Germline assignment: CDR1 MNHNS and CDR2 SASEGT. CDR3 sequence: CASRGTGGSPLHF. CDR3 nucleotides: TGTGCCAGCAGGGGGACAGGAGGTTCACCCCTCCACTTT.

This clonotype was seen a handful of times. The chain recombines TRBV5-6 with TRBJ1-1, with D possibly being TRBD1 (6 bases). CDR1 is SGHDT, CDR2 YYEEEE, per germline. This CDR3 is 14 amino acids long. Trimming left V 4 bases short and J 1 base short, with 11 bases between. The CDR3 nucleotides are TGTGCCAGCAGCGCCCAGGACAGGAACACTGAAGCTTTCTTT. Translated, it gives CASSAQDRNTEAFF.